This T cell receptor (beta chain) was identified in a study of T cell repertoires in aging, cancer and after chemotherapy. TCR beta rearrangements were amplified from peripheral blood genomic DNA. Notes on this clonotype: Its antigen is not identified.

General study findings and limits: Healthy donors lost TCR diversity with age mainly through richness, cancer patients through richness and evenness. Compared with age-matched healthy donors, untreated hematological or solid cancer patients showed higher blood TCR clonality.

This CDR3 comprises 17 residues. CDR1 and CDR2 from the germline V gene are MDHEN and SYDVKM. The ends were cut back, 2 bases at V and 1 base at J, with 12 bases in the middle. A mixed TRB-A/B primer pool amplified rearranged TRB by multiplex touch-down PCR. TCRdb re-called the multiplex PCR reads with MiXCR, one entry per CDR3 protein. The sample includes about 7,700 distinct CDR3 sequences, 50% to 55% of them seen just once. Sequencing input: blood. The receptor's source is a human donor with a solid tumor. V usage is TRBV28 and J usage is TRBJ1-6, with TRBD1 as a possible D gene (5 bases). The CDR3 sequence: CASSLAGSWSYNSPLHF. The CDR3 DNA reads TGTGCCAGCAGTTTAGCAGGGTCTTGGTCCTATAATTCACCCCTCCACTTT. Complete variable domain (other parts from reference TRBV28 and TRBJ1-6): DVKVTQSSRYLVKRTGEKVFLECVQDMDHENMFWYRQDPGLGLRLIYFSYDVKMKEKGDIPEGYSVSREKKERFSLILESASTNQTSMYLCASSLAGSWSYNSPLHFGNGTRLTVT.